The clone carrying this T cell receptor beta chain came up a few times. Antigen: not known. Overlapping HIV-1 Gag 15-mer peptides at 0.85 to 1 ug per peptide per mL were used. Sorting selected CD4+ T cells upregulating both CD40 ligand and CD69. Suppressive ART was started during chronic HIV-1 infection in these adults. The immunoSEQ assay was version 4, run in survey mode. Clones were read by immunoSEQ multiplex PCR, and TCRdb kept only the in-frame ones, dropping some. This sample has almost 20,000 clones; roughly two thirds occur once, and the top ten carry under 2.5%. The CDR3 is made up of 13 amino acids. V was trimmed by 7 bases and J by 0 bases, leaving 9 bases between them. These data are taken from a study of persistence of HIV-infected CD4 T cells. Whole-study results and caveats: Rare CMV-responding cells carrying HIV-1 proviruses were not analyzed separately for TCR.

This TCR was recovered from an adult woman with HIV who was CMV-seropositive. The chain carries TRBV12-3 or TRBV12-4 and TRBJ1-2, with D hard to call. Here the sequenced sample was CD4+ T cells sorted from PBMCs after 18-hour stimulation, taken from a patient who received antiretroviral therapy. The CDR3 DNA is TGTGCCAGCAATAATCAGGCTAACTATGGCTACACCTTC. Translation: CASNNQANYGYTF.